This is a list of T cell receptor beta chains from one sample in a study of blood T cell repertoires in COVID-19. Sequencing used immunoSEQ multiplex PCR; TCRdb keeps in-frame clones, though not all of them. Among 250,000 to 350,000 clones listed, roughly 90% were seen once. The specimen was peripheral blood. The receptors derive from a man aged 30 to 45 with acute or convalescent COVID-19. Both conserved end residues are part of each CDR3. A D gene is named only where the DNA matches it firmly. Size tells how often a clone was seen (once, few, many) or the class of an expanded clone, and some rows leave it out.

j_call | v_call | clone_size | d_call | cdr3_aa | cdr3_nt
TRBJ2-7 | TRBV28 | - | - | CASRGLSYEQYF | TGTGCCAGCCGGGGTCTCTCCTACGAGCAGTACTTC
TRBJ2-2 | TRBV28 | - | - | CASSLLFYTGELFF | TGTGCCAGCAGTTTACTCTTTTACACCGGGGAGCTGTTTTTT
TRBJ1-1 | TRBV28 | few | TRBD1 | CASSVTGGSEAFF | TGTGCCAGCAGTGTTACAGGGGGCTCTGAAGCTTTCTTT
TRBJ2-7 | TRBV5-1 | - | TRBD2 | CASSSRTSGTDEQYF | TGCGCCAGCAGCTCCCGGACTAGCGGGACCGACGAGCAGTACTTC
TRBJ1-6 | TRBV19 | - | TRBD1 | CASYDRVGSPLHF | TGTGCCAGCTATGACAGGGTGGGTTCACCCCTCCACTTT
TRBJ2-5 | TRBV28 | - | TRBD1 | CASSLLGQGETQYF | TGTGCCAGCAGTTTATTAGGACAGGGGGAGACCCAGTACTTC
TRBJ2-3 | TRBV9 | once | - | CASSQDYHTDTQYF | TGTGCCAGCAGCCAGGACTACCACACAGATACGCAGTATTTT
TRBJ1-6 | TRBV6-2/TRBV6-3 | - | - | CASSGEGGSPLHF | TGTGCCAGCAGTGGGGAGGGCGGATCACCCCTCCACTTT
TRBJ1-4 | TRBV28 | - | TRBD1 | CASSPPHPGGTSNEKLFF | TGTGCCAGCAGTCCCCCCCACCCAGGGGGCACAAGTAATGAAAAACTGTTTTTT
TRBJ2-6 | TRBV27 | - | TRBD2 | CASSRLAGEVFGANVLTF | TGTGCCAGCAGTAGACTAGCGGGGGAGGTCTTCGGGGCCAACGTCCTGACTTTC
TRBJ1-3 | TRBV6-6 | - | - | CASTQGSSGNTIYF | TGTGCCAGCACCCAAGGGAGCTCTGGAAACACCATATATTTT
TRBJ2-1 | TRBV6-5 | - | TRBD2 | CASRTSGSYNEQFF | TGTGCCAGTCGGACTAGCGGGAGCTACAATGAGCAGTTCTTC
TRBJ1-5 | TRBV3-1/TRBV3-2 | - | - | CASSQDMNQPQHF | TGTGCCAGCAGCCAAGATATGAATCAGCCCCAGCATTTT
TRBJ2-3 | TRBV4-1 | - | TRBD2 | CASSQAPPLAGEDTQYF | TGCGCCAGCAGCCAAGCCCCACCACTAGCGGGGGAGGATACGCAGTATTTT
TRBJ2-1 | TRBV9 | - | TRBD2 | CASTSWTSGSNEQFF | TGTGCCAGCACTTCCTGGACTAGCGGAAGCAATGAGCAGTTCTTC
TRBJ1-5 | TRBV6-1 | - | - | CASSEVWTKGFQPQHF | TGTGCCAGCAGTGAAGTTTGGACCAAGGGGTTCCAGCCCCAGCATTTT
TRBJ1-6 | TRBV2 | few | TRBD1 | CASSPEGAASPLHF | TGTGCCAGCAGCCCGGAGGGGGCTGCTTCACCCCTCCACTTT
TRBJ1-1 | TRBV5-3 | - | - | CARSLGGLRAGTEAFF | TGTGCCAGAAGCTTGGGGGGCCTTAGGGCTGGGACTGAAGCTTTCTTT
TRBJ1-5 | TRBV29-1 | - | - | CSVEYSRGQPQHF | TGCAGCGTTGAATATTCGCGGGGCCAGCCCCAGCATTTT
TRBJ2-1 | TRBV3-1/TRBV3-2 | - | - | CASSHTNSYNEQFF | TGTGCCAGCAGCCACACAAACTCCTACAATGAGCAGTTCTTC
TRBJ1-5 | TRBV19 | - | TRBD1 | CASSGRDRNQPQHF | TGTGCCAGTAGTGGCCGGGACAGAAATCAGCCCCAGCATTTT
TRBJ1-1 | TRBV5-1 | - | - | CASSLGALSSTEAFF | TGCGCCAGCAGCTTGGGGGCCCTTTCGTCCACTGAAGCTTTCTTT
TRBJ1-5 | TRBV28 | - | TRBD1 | CASSSDRGRHNQPQHF | TGTGCCAGCAGCTCTGACAGGGGGCGGCACAATCAGCCCCAGCATTTT
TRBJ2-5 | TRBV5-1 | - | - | CASSLGVSGGMIETQYF | TGCGCCAGCAGCTTGGGGGTCAGCGGTGGGATGATAGAGACCCAGTACTTC
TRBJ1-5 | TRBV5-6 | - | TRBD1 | CASSLTGGSNQPQHF | TGTGCCAGCAGCTTGACAGGGGGAAGCAATCAGCCCCAGCATTTT
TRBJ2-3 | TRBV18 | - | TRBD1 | CASSPAGTGSTDTQYF | TGTGCCAGCTCCCCAGCCGGGACAGGGTCCACAGATACGCAGTATTTT
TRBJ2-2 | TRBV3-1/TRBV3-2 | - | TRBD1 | CASSHWTGDGGELFF | TGTGCCAGCAGCCATTGGACAGGGGACGGCGGGGAGCTGTTTTTT
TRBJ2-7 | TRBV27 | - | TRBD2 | CASSLSAGTSSYEQYF | TGTGCCAGCAGTTTATCTGCCGGGACTAGCTCCTACGAGCAGTACTTC
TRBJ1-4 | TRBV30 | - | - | CAWSGTATNEKLFF | TGTGCCTGGAGTGGGACAGCAACTAATGAAAAACTGTTTTTT
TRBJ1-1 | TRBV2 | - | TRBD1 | CASREDRGYTEAFF | TGTGCCAGCAGGGAAGACAGGGGATACACTGAAGCTTTCTTT
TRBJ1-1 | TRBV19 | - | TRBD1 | CASSMSGTGREAFF | TGTGCCAGTAGCATGTCCGGGACAGGAAGGGAAGCTTTCTTT
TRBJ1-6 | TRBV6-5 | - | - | CASSYAGQHNSPLHF | TGTGCCAGCAGTTACGCAGGGCAACATAATTCACCCCTCCACTTT
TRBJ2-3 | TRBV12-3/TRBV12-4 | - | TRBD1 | CASSLEGQGLQYF | TGTGCCAGCAGTTTAGAGGGACAGGGGTTGCAGTATTTT
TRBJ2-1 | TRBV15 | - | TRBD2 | CATRLGTSWTSGYNEQFF | TGTGCCACTCGTTTGGGGACATCATGGACTAGCGGATACAATGAGCAGTTCTTC
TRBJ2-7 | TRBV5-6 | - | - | CASSGNYEQYF | TGTGCCAGCAGCGGCAATTACGAGCAGTACTTC
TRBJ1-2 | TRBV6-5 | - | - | CASRTGSAGYTF | TGTGCCAGCAGAACAGGGTCGGCTGGCTACACCTTC
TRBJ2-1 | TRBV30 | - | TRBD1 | CACRDSLSEQFF | TGTGCCTGCCGGGACAGCCTATCGGAGCAGTTCTTC
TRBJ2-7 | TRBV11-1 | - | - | CASSSTVGAGYEQYF | TGTGCCAGCAGCTCCACAGTGGGGGCAGGCTACGAGCAGTACTTC
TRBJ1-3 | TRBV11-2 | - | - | CASSFTNSGNTIYF | TGTGCCAGCAGCTTCACAAACTCTGGAAACACCATATATTTT
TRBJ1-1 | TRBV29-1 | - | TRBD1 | CSVPRTGLEAFF | TGCAGCGTCCCCAGGACAGGTCTCGAAGCTTTCTTT
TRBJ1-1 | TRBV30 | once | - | CAWKEQVGTEAFF | TGTGCCTGGAAAGAACAGGTGGGCACTGAAGCTTTCTTT
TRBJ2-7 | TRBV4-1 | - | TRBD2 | CASSQDRTAGGPLEQYF | TGCGCCAGCAGCCAAGATCGGACAGCGGGAGGGCCTCTGGAGCAGTACTTC
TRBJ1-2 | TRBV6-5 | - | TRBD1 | CASSQTGGAKYGYTF | TGTGCCAGCAGTCAGACAGGGGGCGCGAAGTATGGCTACACCTTC
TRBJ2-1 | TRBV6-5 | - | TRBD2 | CASSYEAGGLNEQFF | TGTGCCAGCAGTTACGAAGCGGGGGGACTCAATGAGCAGTTCTTC
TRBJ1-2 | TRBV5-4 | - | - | CASSLTPSGGRYGYTF | TGTGCCAGCAGCTTGACCCCATCGGGGGGTCGGTATGGCTACACCTTC
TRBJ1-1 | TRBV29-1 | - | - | CSAGQMNTEAFF | TGCAGCGCCGGACAGATGAACACTGAAGCTTTCTTT
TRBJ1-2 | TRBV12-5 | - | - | CASGARYGYTF | TGTGCTAGTGGGGCCCGCTATGGCTACACCTTC
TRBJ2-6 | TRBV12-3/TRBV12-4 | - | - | CATSGVGANVLTF | TGTGCCACTTCAGGGGTAGGGGCCAACGTCCTGACTTTC
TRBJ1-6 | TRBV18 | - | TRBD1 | CASSDRRGQNHSPLHF | TGTGCCAGCTCTGATAGGAGGGGACAGAACCATTCACCCCTCCACTTT
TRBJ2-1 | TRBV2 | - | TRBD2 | CASSPTSGVYNEQFF | TGTGCCAGCAGTCCGACTAGCGGGGTTTACAATGAGCAGTTCTTC
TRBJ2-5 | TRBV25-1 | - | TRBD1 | CASSHRGQETQYF | TGTGCCAGCAGCCACAGGGGCCAAGAGACCCAGTACTTC
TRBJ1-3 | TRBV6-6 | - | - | CASGGAGGNTIYF | TGTGCCAGCGGGGGGGCAGGAGGAAACACCATATATTTT
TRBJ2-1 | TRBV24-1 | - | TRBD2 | CATSESLAGANEQFF | TGTGCCACCAGTGAAAGCCTAGCGGGAGCCAATGAGCAGTTCTTC
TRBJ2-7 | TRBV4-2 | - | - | CASGGSSSSYEQYF | TGTGCCAGCGGGGGCAGCTCCAGCTCCTACGAGCAGTACTTC